The clone carrying this T cell receptor (beta chain) was counted between two and nine times. No antigen is known for it. V was clipped by 0 bases and J by 2 bases, with 8 bases between them. Germline V gene lookup returns CDR1 SGHRS and CDR2 YFSETQ. The CDR3 is made up of 14 amino acids. As for treatment: oral pan-JAK inhibitor, 5-10 mg twice daily. This sample is part of a study of CD8+ T cells in alopecia areata. For the study at large: Affected scalp percentage gauged treated patients' severity. The study, taken as a whole, reports: With one nonresponder, baseline CD8+ expansion's link to response remains uncertain. Treatment with tofacitinib significantly lowered scalp clonality and reduced expanded CD8+ clones among the top 100. For lesional scalp, especially alopecia totalis/universalis, clonality was higher than in normal scalp.

cDNA serving as the sequencing template came from extracted, reverse transcribed RNA. Profiling relied on immunoSEQ multiplex PCR, and the TCRdb table lists in-frame clones only, not all of them. The sample includes around 160,000 clones, about 60% of them seen just once. This TCR was recovered from a human donor with alopecia areata. The chain combines TRBV5-1 with TRBJ2-5, with D perhaps matching TRBD2 (5 bases). Here the sequenced sample was CD4+ T cells sorted from blood, taken at week 24, from a patient treated with tofacitinib. In nucleotides, the CDR3 is TGCGCCAGCAGCTTGGCCCGGGAACAAGAGACCCAGTACTTC. This sequence encodes CASSLAREQETQYF.